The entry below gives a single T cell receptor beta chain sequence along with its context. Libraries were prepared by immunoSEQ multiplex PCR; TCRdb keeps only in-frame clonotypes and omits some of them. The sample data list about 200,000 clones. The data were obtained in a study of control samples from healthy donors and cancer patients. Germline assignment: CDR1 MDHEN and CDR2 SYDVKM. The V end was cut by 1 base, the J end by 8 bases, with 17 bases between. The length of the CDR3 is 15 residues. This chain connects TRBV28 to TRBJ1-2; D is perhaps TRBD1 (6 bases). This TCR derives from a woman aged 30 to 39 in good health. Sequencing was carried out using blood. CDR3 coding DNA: TGTGCCAGCAGTTTATACGACAGGCGGACCTGGGGCTACACCTTC. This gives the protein CASSLYDRRTWGYTF.